These 15 T cell receptor beta chains were sequenced from one sample in a study of identical twins. TCRdb independently ran MiXCR on the 5' RACE reads; one entry per CDR3 protein. The data hold some 300,000 distinct CDR3 sequences, with around 12% observed a single time. This same sample was also taken into another study, of yellow fever vaccine responses in identical twins.

Material: CD8+ T cells sorted from blood. The receptors come from a woman younger than 30 in good health.

The chain recombines TRBV27 with TRBJ2-7; D unclear. Germline V gene data show CDR1 as MNHEY and CDR2 as SMNVEV (reference sequence). Trimming cost V 4 bases and J 0 bases, with 10 bases left between them. CDR3 length: 14 amino acids. CDR3 nucleotides: TGTGCCAGCAGTTATGCAGCCTCCTCCTACGAGCAGTACTTC. It encodes CASSYAASSYEQYF.

The V gene is TRBV5-1, the J gene TRBJ2-7; possibly TRBD2 for D (6 bases). Germline V CDR1 and CDR2: SGHRS, YFSETQ. CDR3 size: 14 residues. V shed 3 bases and J shed 2 bases, with 12 bases lying between them. This chain's CDR3 is CASSWGSGAYEQYF. The CDR3, as DNA: TGCGCCAGCAGCTGGGGATCGGGGGCCTACGAGCAGTACTTC.

Only a few counts were recorded for this clonotype. The V and J genes are TRBV5-4 and TRBJ1-6, with 7 bases lining up with TRBD1. V was clipped by 8 bases and J by 3 bases; unmatched bases: 5. The CDR3 runs 14 residues. Germline V gene sequence: CDR1 SGHNT, CDR2 YYREEE (reference sequence). In DNA form, the CDR3 reads TGTGCCAGTAGGGACAGCAGCTATAATTCACCCCTCCACTTT. Protein: CASRDSSYNSPLHF.

V gene TRBV12-3 or TRBV12-4 combines with J gene TRBJ1-1; perhaps TRBD1 as D (5 bases). The V gene lost 4 bases and the J gene lost 0 bases, with 9 bases spanning the gap. The CDR3 is 14 residues long. This CDR3 reads CASSSGGLNTEAFF. The CDR3 DNA reads TGTGCCAGCAGTTCGGGGGGTTTGAACACTGAAGCTTTCTTT.

The V gene is TRBV4-2, the J gene TRBJ2-3; D not resolved. This CDR3 region has 17 residues. Looked up from germline, CDR1 is LGHNA and CDR2 is YNFKEQ. The germline V and J ends were trimmed by 3 bases and 3 bases, with 19 bases remaining between them. In DNA, the CDR3 is TGTGCCAGCAGCCAGGGTGGGAACCCAGCCGTTACAGATACGCAGTATTTT. Translating gives CASSQGGNPAVTDTQYF.

This sequence joins TRBV5-1 and TRBJ2-7, with 8 bases aligning to TRBD1. This CDR3 is 15 amino acids long. Germline V gives CDR1 SGHRS, CDR2 YFSETQ. V lost 1 base, J lost 4 bases, and 7 bases stayed unmatched. CDR3 nucleotide sequence: TGCGCCAGCAGCTTGTTCCGGGACAGGTTTTACGAGCAGTACTTC. Translated: CASSLFRDRFYEQYF.

Only a few counts were recorded for this clonotype. The rearrangement uses TRBV13 and TRBJ2-3; D not resolved. The CDR3 sequence is 13 residues long. Germline loops: CDR1 PRHDT, CDR2 FYEKMQ (reference sequence). V was cut by 5 bases and J by 4 bases, with 10 bases left in between. The CDR3: CASSLSESDTQYF. The CDR3 DNA reads as TGTGCCAGCAGCCTGTCAGAATCAGATACGCAGTATTTT. Filled out from reference TRBV13 and TRBJ2-3, the complete variable domain reads AAGVIQSPRHLIKEKRETATLKCYPIPRHDTVYWYQQGPGQDPQFLISFYEKMQSDKGSIPDRFSAQQFSDYHSELNMSSLELGDSALYFCASSLSESDTQYFGPGTRLTVL.

This sequence joins TRBV7-9 and TRBJ2-2, with D maybe TRBD1 (5 bases). Germline CDR1 reads SEHNR; CDR2 reads FQNEAQ (reference sequence). Deletions cut 5 bases from V and 6 bases from J, with 13 bases between. CDR3 length: 14 amino acids. The CDR3 loop is CASSPRVFPGELFF. The CDR3 region has the DNA TGTGCCAGCAGCCCCAGGGTGTTCCCCGGGGAGCTGTTTTTT.

The rearrangement uses TRBV27 and TRBJ2-2, with TRBD2 matching over 10 bases. Trimming at V came to 5 bases and at J to 4 bases, leaving 10 bases not matched to a gene. This CDR3 is built from 17 residues. Germline V CDR1 and CDR2: MNHEY, SMNVEV (reference sequence). The CDR3 reads CASSSLAGGPTTGELFF. CDR3 in DNA: TGTGCCAGCAGTAGCTTAGCGGGAGGTCCCACCACCGGGGAGCTGTTTTTT.

This clonotype was observed a few times. This sequence joins TRBV3-1 and TRBJ2-7, with D unclear. The CDR3 has 13 amino acids. Deletions cut 1 base from V and 6 bases from J, with 10 bases between. Germline assignment: CDR1 LGHDT and CDR2 YNNKEL (reference sequence). CDR3 sequence (DNA): TGTGCCAGCAGCCAAGGGGTAAACGGCGAGCAGTACGTC. Protein: CASSQGVNGEQYV.

V and J are TRBV28 and TRBJ2-2, with TRBD2 identical over 11 bases. Trimming took 1 base from V and 6 from J; bases not matched to a gene: 4. This CDR3 comprises 16 residues. CDR1 is MDHEN, CDR2 SYDVKM, per germline. The CDR3 DNA reads as TGTGCCAGCAGTTTATTCCTAGCGGGAGGACCCGGGGAGCTGTTTTTT. It is translated as CASSLFLAGGPGELFF.

This clonotype was counted between two and nine times. The chain combines TRBV4-1 with TRBJ1-2; TRBD1 is a possible D gene (5 bases). The CDR3 extends over 14 amino acids. Germline CDR1 MGHRA, CDR2 YSYEKL. Trimming pared 4 bases from V and 5 bases from J, leaving 14 bases between. CDR3 loop: CASSRVGDRYGYTF. The CDR3, as DNA: TGCGCCAGCAGCCGCGTGGGGGATAGGTATGGCTACACCTTC.

This chain joins TRBV28 and TRBJ1-5; D gene ambiguous. The V gene lost 7 bases and the J gene lost 4 bases, with 11 bases spanning the gap. The CDR3 is made up of 13 amino acids. Germline loops: CDR1 MDHEN, CDR2 SYDVKM. The CDR3 region is CASKSGENQPQHF. DNA for the CDR3: TGTGCCAGCAAATCGGGAGAGAATCAGCCCCAGCATTTT.

The rearrangement uses TRBV7-9 and TRBJ2-3; the D is unclear. This CDR3 has 14 amino acids. CDR1 SEHNR and CDR2 FQNEAQ come from the germline V gene (reference sequence). V was pared by 5 bases and J by 2 bases, with 11 bases between. For the CDR3, the DNA is TGTGCCAGCAGCCCCCGGGCCTCCACAGATACGCAGTATTTT. It is translated as CASSPRASTDTQYF.

A few counts support this clonotype. This chain uses TRBV27 with TRBJ2-7, with 7 nucleotides matching TRBD2. Germline V gene sequence: CDR1 MNHEY, CDR2 SMNVEV (reference sequence). The V and J ends lost 2 bases and 7 bases, in that order; junction bases with no gene match: 17. The CDR3 covers 17 residues. The chain's CDR3 is CASSLGMFYAGEGEQYF. For the CDR3, the DNA is TGTGCCAGCAGTTTAGGAATGTTTTATGCGGGAGAGGGAGAGCAGTACTTC.